Listed here are 21 T cell receptor beta chains from one sample, sequenced in a study of shared clonotypes between healthy human individuals. CD8 cells classed as naive were CD45RO-negative and positively selected for CCR7, excluding terminally differentiated effector memory CD45RA+ cells. Here immunoSEQ multiplex PCR was the method, and the copy in TCRdb shows in-frame clones only, minus some. The sample lists 600,000 or so clones; 95% to 98% were seen once. Material: naive CD8+ T cells sorted from blood. Receptors were obtained from a man aged 30 to 39 in good health.

Only one count was recorded for this clone. This sequence joins TRBV13 and TRBJ2-2; no definite D call. V was trimmed by 6 bases and J by 7 bases, leaving 9 bases between them. The CDR3 runs 12 residues. The germline CDR1 and CDR2 sequences are PRHDT and FYEKMQ (reference sequence). The CDR3 sequence is CASREEYGELFF. The CDR3 coding sequence is TGTGCCAGCAGAGAGGAGTACGGGGAGCTGTTTTTT. The full variable domain, with the rest looked up from reference TRBV13 and TRBJ2-2, is AAGVIQSPRHLIKEKRETATLKCYPIPRHDTVYWYQQGPGQDPQFLISFYEKMQSDKGSIPDRFSAQQFSDYHSELNMSSLELGDSALYFCASREEYGELFFGEGSRLTVL.

V and J are TRBV29-1 and TRBJ2-5; 7 nucleotides agree with TRBD1. Per the germline V gene, CDR1 is SQVTM and CDR2 is ANQGSEA. The CDR3 has 14 amino acids. V dropped 2 bases and J dropped 2; count of bases not matched to a gene: 5. As DNA, the CDR3 is TGCAGCGTTGAAAGCCGGGGACAGCAAGAGACCCAGTACTTC. It codes for CSVESRGQQETQYF. The complete variable domain, with remaining parts taken from reference TRBV29-1 and TRBJ2-5, reads SAVISQKPSRDICQRGTSLTIQCQVDSQVTMMFWYRQQPGQSLTLIATANQGSEATYESGFVIDKFPISRPNLTFSTLTVSNMSPEDSSIYLCSVESRGQQETQYFGPGTRLLVL.

The CDR3 region is CASSSGTKSYEQYF. In DNA form, the CDR3 reads TGTGCCAGCAGCTCCGGGACCAAATCCTACGAGCAGTACTTC. This rearrangement joins TRBV11-3 to TRBJ2-7; D is tentatively TRBD1 or TRBD2 (5 bases each). The CDR3 consists of 14 residues. V lost 4 bases and J lost 1, with 11 bases in between. CDR1 SGHNT and CDR2 YENEEA come from the germline V gene.

This clone was seen only once. This chain joins TRBV6-1 and TRBJ2-7; unclear D gene. From germline, CDR1 is MNHNS and CDR2 SASEGT. Trimming removed 2 bases at V and 0 bases at J, with 14 bases between. CDR3 size: 16 residues. CDR3 amino acids: CASSETLTWGSYEQYF. In DNA form, the CDR3 reads TGTGCCAGCAGTGAAACTCTAACATGGGGCTCCTACGAGCAGTACTTC.

This CDR3 is CASSEWTGLNTEAFF. The CDR3 bases are TGTGCCAGCAGTGAATGGACAGGGCTGAACACTGAAGCTTTCTTT. The chain recombines TRBV25-1 with TRBJ1-1, with 8 bases lining up with TRBD1. Trimming removed 1 base from V and 0 bases from J; junction bases left unmatched: 1. The CDR3 is 15 amino acids. CDR1 MGHDK and CDR2 SYGVNS come from the germline V gene.

The chain employs TRBV30 and TRBJ1-5; maybe TRBD1 (6 bases). CDR3 length: 13 amino acids. The V gene's germline CDR1 is GTSNPN and CDR2 SVGIG (reference sequence). V was pared by 2 bases and J by 7 bases, with 12 bases between. CDR3 sequence reads: CAWSSGAGQPQHF. The CDR3 bases are TGTGCCTGGAGTTCAGGGGCAGGACAGCCCCAGCATTTT.

V gene TRBV27 combines with J gene TRBJ2-7; TRBD1 is a possible D gene (7 bases). The germline gives CDR1 MNHEY, CDR2 SMNVEV (reference sequence). The ends were cut back, 6 bases at V and 3 bases at J, with 12 bases in the middle. The CDR3 runs 13 residues. CDR3 sequence reads: CASRYRGGYEQYF. Here the CDR3 DNA reads TGTGCCAGCAGGTACAGGGGAGGCTACGAGCAGTACTTC.

V gene TRBV7-9 combines with J gene TRBJ1-2; possible D gene TRBD1, 6 bases. The CDR3 consists of 16 residues. V was cut by 0 bases and J by 4 bases, with 15 bases left in between. The germline CDR1 and CDR2 sequences are SEHNR and FQNEAQ (reference sequence). The CDR3 region is CASSLASKWDTYGYTF. Written as DNA, the CDR3 is TGTGCCAGCAGCTTAGCTTCAAAGTGGGACACCTATGGCTACACCTTC.

This clone was found once. The chain couples TRBV11-1 to TRBJ2-1, with D perhaps matching TRBD1 (5 bases). Per the germline V gene, CDR1 is SGHAT and CDR2 is FQDESV (reference sequence). The CDR3 consists of 12 residues. V lost 5 bases and J lost 15, with 17 bases in between. In DNA, the CDR3 is TGTGCCAGCAGCCCCGGCTTCCAGGGCCTGTTCTTC. Its translation: CASSPGFQGLFF.

This clone showed up just once. The chain employs TRBV19 and TRBJ2-7, with 11 positions matching TRBD1. The CDR3 runs 15 residues. With 5 bases clipped from V and 5 bases from J, the junction kept 8 bases outside the gene matches. The germline CDR1 and CDR2 sequences are LNHDA and SQIVND (reference sequence). This CDR3 is CASSPWTGGEDEQYF. In nucleotides, the CDR3 is TGTGCCAGTAGTCCATGGACAGGGGGCGAGGACGAGCAGTACTTC. Drawing the rest from reference TRBV19 and TRBJ2-7, the complete variable domain is DGGITQSPKYLFRKEGQNVTLSCEQNLNHDAMYWYRQDPGQGLRLIYYSQIVNDFQKGDIAEGYSVSREKKESFPLTVTSAQKNPTAFYLCASSPWTGGEDEQYFGPGTRLTVT.

CDR3 amino acids: CASSLGDGGTDTQYF. Here the CDR3 DNA reads TGCGCCAGCAGCTTGGGGGATGGGGGCACAGATACGCAGTATTTT. The genes are TRBV5-1 and TRBJ2-3; D uncertain. The CDR3 is 15 residues long. Deletions cut 0 bases from V and 1 base from J, with 9 bases between. From germline, CDR1 is SGHRS and CDR2 YFSETQ.

This clone showed up just once. The chain couples TRBV28 to TRBJ1-1; D gene uncertain. The CDR3 loop spans 12 amino acids. The V gene lost 1 base and the J gene lost 6 bases, with 6 bases spanning the gap. Germline assignment: CDR1 MDHEN and CDR2 SYDVKM. The CDR3 DNA follows: TGTGCCAGCAGTTTATCGGGTCCTGAAGCTTTCTTT. It encodes CASSLSGPEAFF.

The chain joins TRBV2 to TRBJ2-7; the D gene is possibly TRBD2 (5 bases). The CDR3 contains 15 residues. Germline loops: CDR1 SNHLY, CDR2 FYNNEI. Trimming shortened V by 8 bases and J by 2 bases, and 19 bases separated the two germline ends. For the CDR3, the DNA is TGTGCCAGCCCCGAATCCCCGCGGGTTACCTACGAGCAGTACTTC. Residues: CASPESPRVTYEQYF.

The chain employs TRBV6-6 and TRBJ2-1; D is perhaps TRBD2 (6 bases). The CDR3 runs to 15 residues. From germline, CDR1 is MNHNY and CDR2 SVGAGI (reference sequence). V lost 6 bases, J lost 7 bases, and 19 bases lay in between. The CDR3 here is CASSLRLEMWNEQFF. The CDR3 DNA sequence: TGTGCCAGCAGCCTACGACTAGAGATGTGGAATGAGCAGTTCTTC.

Note on this clone: Additional DNA sequences in this sample encode the identical CDR3. The rearrangement links TRBV7-9 to TRBJ2-7; D remains unclear. V was trimmed by 1 base and J by 0 bases, leaving 7 bases between them. Germline V lookup: CDR1 SEHNR, CDR2 FQNEAQ (reference sequence). The CDR3 consists of 14 residues. CDR3 region: CASSLERSSYEQYF. The CDR3 bases are TGTGCCAGCAGCTTAGAACGGTCCTCCTACGAGCAGTACTTC.

The chain recombines TRBV6-6 with TRBJ1-1; the D gene is possibly TRBD1 (6 bases). Trimming pared 0 bases from V and 3 bases from J, leaving 8 bases between. The CDR3 is 14 amino acids. Germline V CDR1 and CDR2: MNHNY, SVGAGI (reference sequence). Here the CDR3 DNA reads TGTGCCAGCAGTTACTCGAGGGGGGACACTGAAGCTTTCTTT. Translating gives CASSYSRGDTEAFF.

This rearrangement joins TRBV5-1 to TRBJ2-1; possible D gene TRBD1, 5 bases. V was cut by 0 bases and J by 5 bases, with 9 bases left in between. The CDR3 has 14 residues. Germline lookup yields CDR1 SGHRS and CDR2 YFSETQ. DNA of the CDR3: TGCGCCAGCAGCTTGGCAGGGTTCGACAATGAGCAGTTCTTC. Its translation is CASSLAGFDNEQFF. Variable domain in full (rest from reference TRBV5-1 and TRBJ2-1): KAGVTQTPRYLIKTRGQQVTLSCSPISGHRSVSWYQQTPGQGLQFLFEYFSETQRNKGNFPGRFSGRQFSNSRSEMNVSTLELGDSALYLCASSLAGFDNEQFFGPGTRLTVL.

The J gene is TRBJ2-3, the V gene TRBV7-9; no definite D call. Trimming removed 5 bases from V and 1 base from J, with 7 bases in between. Germline loops: CDR1 SEHNR, CDR2 FQNEAQ (reference sequence). The CDR3 runs to 13 residues. The CDR3 reads CASSPKGTDTQYF. In DNA form, the CDR3 reads TGTGCCAGCAGCCCTAAGGGCACAGATACGCAGTATTTT.

V is TRBV4-3 and J is TRBJ1-1; D gene uncertain. CDR1 LGHNA and CDR2 YSLEER come from the germline V gene. CDR3 size: 15 residues. The V end was cut by 0 bases, the J end by 10 bases, with 18 bases between. For the CDR3, the DNA is TGCGCCAGCAGCCAAGATGATTGGATTTCAAGCTCAGCTTTCTTT. Protein: CASSQDDWISSSAFF.

This rearrangement joins TRBV27 to TRBJ2-7, with a possible D match to TRBD2 (6 bases). The CDR3 sequence is 13 residues long. Germline CDR1 is MNHEY and CDR2 is SMNVEV (reference sequence). The V gene lost 8 bases and the J gene lost 0 bases, with 11 bases spanning the gap. CDR3 loop: CASGKTSSYEQYF. The DNA of the CDR3 is TGTGCCAGCGGAAAGACTAGCTCCTACGAGCAGTACTTC.

The rearrangement uses TRBV4-1 and TRBJ2-5, with TRBD2 matching over 7 bases. This CDR3 contains 15 residues. Germline V CDR1 and CDR2: MGHRA, YSYEKL. The V segment lost 0 bases and the J segment 1 base; nucleotides outside the gene matches: 2. Here the CDR3 reads CASSQELASQETQYF. The CDR3, as DNA: TGCGCCAGCAGCCAAGAACTAGCGAGCCAAGAGACCCAGTACTTC.